This is a list of T cell receptor beta chains from one sample in a study of blood T cell repertoires in COVID-19. Produced via immunoSEQ multiplex PCR; TCRdb's table is partial and in-frame only. The sample has around 120,000 clones; about 80% are singletons. The sample consisted of peripheral blood. Receptor source: a man in his sixties or seventies with active or convalescent COVID-19. Each CDR3 is given with its conserved first and last residue. D genes are given only for firm matches. Size values are once, few and many counts, or a class for expanded clones, and some rows have none.

V	length	size	D	J	CDR3	DNA
TRBV19	16	once	-	TRBJ1-5	CASRGMQTDSNQPQHF	TGTGCCAGTAGGGGCATGCAGACGGATAGCAATCAGCCCCAGCATTTT
TRBV7-2	14	-	-	TRBJ1-6	CASSLARYNSPLHF	TGTGCCAGCAGCTTAGCGAGGTATAATTCACCCCTCCACTTT
TRBV12-5	15	-	TRBD1	TRBJ2-2	CASGSDRGVTGELFF	TGTGCTAGTGGTTCGGACAGGGGGGTAACCGGGGAGCTGTTTTTT
TRBV19	14	-	-	TRBJ2-7	CASSIAGKAYEQYF	TGTGCCAGTAGTATCGCGGGGAAGGCCTACGAGCAGTACTTC
TRBV28	21	-	TRBD1	TRBJ2-6	CASTPSTGQSLEHSGANVLTF	TGTGCCAGCACCCCCTCGACAGGGCAAAGCTTGGAGCACTCTGGGGCCAACGTCCTGACTTTC
TRBV7-2	18	many	TRBD2	TRBJ2-3	CASSLELRARGRADTQYF	TGTGCCAGCAGCTTAGAGTTGAGGGCGCGGGGGAGGGCAGATACGCAGTATTTT
TRBV7-9	14	-	-	TRBJ2-3	CASSLEGSTDTQYF	TGTGCCAGCAGCTTGGAGGGGAGCACAGATACGCAGTATTTT
TRBV6-2/TRBV6-3	13	-	TRBD1	TRBJ1-6	CASSWDRNSPLHF	TGTGCCAGCAGTTGGGACAGGAATTCACCCCTCCACTTT
TRBV5-6	15	-	-	TRBJ1-4	CASSPAPSYNEKLFF	TGTGCCAGCAGCCCTGCTCCGAGCTATAATGAAAAACTGTTTTTT
TRBV30	14	once	-	TRBJ2-5	CAWRGGGSQETQYF	TGTGCCTGGAGAGGGGGGGGCTCCCAAGAGACCCAGTACTTC
TRBV3-1/TRBV3-2	14	-	TRBD1	TRBJ1-5	CASSRGQGNQPQHF	TGTGCCAGCAGCCGCGGACAGGGCAATCAGCCCCAGCATTTT
TRBV6-5	14	-	TRBD1	TRBJ1-3	CASKTGTEGNTIYF	TGTGCCAGCAAGACCGGGACAGAAGGAAACACCATATATTTT
TRBV7-6	15	-	TRBD1	TRBJ1-2	CASSLDRGQGYGYTF	TGTGCCAGCAGCCTAGACCGGGGACAGGGGTATGGCTACACCTTC
TRBV5-4	17	-	TRBD2	TRBJ2-2	CASSGAAGEGNTGELFF	TGTGCCAGCAGCGGAGCAGCGGGGGAGGGGAACACCGGGGAGCTGTTTTTT
TRBV4-2	13	-	-	TRBJ1-2	CASSQDGSLGYTF	TGTGCCAGCAGCCAAGATGGTAGCTTAGGCTACACCTTC
TRBV6-1	15	once	-	TRBJ1-1	CASSRTGQPNTEAFF	TGTGCCAGCAGCCGAACAGGACAGCCGAACACTGAAGCTTTCTTT
TRBV18	16	-	-	TRBJ2-2	CASSPLDSLNTGELFF	TGTGCCAGCTCACCGTTGGACAGTTTGAACACCGGGGAGCTGTTTTTT
TRBV6-1	12	-	-	TRBJ2-1	CASSERRGEQFF	TGTGCCAGCAGTGAACGTAGAGGTGAGCAGTTCTTC